This T cell receptor beta chain was captured in a study of T-cell reconstitution after alpha-beta-depleted transplantation in children. Comments on this clonotype: The antigen remains unidentified.

General study results and limits: Some patients' high day-60 TCRbeta diversity was attributed to recipient cells surviving conditioning. At one year after transplant, newly produced T cells mostly accounted for T-cell counts and diversity. Roughly two months post-transplant, alpha-beta T cells reportedly originated from several hundred graft clones that had expanded.

A TCRbeta library incorporating unique molecular identifiers was prepared. TCRdb reanalysed the PCR reads using MiXCR and keeps one entry per CDR3 protein. The data hold about 580,000 distinct CDR3 sequences, with more than 20% observed a single time. V was cut by 0 bases and J by 10 bases, with 7 bases left in between. In germline, CDR1 is MGHRA, CDR2 YSYEKL. The CDR3 extends over 13 amino acids. Here the sequenced sample was PBMCs, mostly from graft donor cells, taken 360 days after TCRalphabeta/CD19-depleted stem cell transplant. The rearrangement links TRBV4-1 to TRBJ1-6; D remains unclear. The clonotype comes from a boy younger than two who had a stem cell transplant for acute myeloid leukemia, so the T cells may come from the graft donor. CDR3 nucleotides: TGCGCCAGCAGCCAAGACAAAGGATCACCCCTCCACTTT. Residues: CASSQDKGSPLHF.